Below, 5 T cell receptor beta chains from the same sample are listed, as sequenced in a study of post-analysis software for immune sequencing data. Study-wide results and limits: When patients were compared with controls, four or five TRBV segments were more frequent, TRBV5-6, TRBV5-1 and TRBV20-1 among them.

Included in the TCR beta cDNA libraries were unique molecular identifiers. TCRdb processed the PCR reads anew with MiXCR; each CDR3 protein has one entry. Of more than 350,000 distinct CDR3 sequences in the sample, 30% to 40% are singletons; the top ten hold under 9%. The antigens of these receptors remain unknown. Sequencing was done on a sample of blood. Source of these receptors: a girl aged 2 to 9 with multiple sclerosis.

This clonotype has just a few counts. This chain uses TRBV18 with TRBJ2-5; TRBD2 might be the D (5 bases). The CDR3 spans 14 residues. Trimming left V 1 base short and J 11 bases short, with 17 bases between. Germline V CDR1 and CDR2: KGHSH, LQKENI. The CDR3 DNA is TGTGCCAGCTCACCACAGGAGTCCTCTAGGGAGCAGTACTTC. It encodes CASSPQESSREQYF.

The chain is built from TRBV9 and TRBJ1-1; D possibly corresponds to TRBD1 (5 bases). Deletions cut 0 bases from V and 3 bases from J, with 18 bases between. CDR1 is SGDLS, CDR2 YYNGEE, per germline. This CDR3 comprises 17 residues. The CDR3 DNA reads as TGTGCCAGCAGCGTAGACATCAGGGTTGGGCCAGACACTGAAGCTTTCTTT. This encodes CASSVDIRVGPDTEAFF.

A single count supports this clonotype. The chain recombines TRBV7-8 with TRBJ2-7, with D tentatively TRBD1 or TRBD2 (5 bases each). Trimming took off 5 bases at V and 3 bases at J, with 11 bases between the two ends. The CDR3 contains 13 residues. Per germline, CDR1 SGHVS and CDR2 FQNEAQ. The CDR3 DNA follows: TGTGCCAGCAGCCCCGGGACGATCTACGAGCAGTACTTC. Translating it yields CASSPGTIYEQYF. The variable domain in full, with the rest retrieved from reference TRBV7-8 and TRBJ2-7, is GAGVSQSPRYKVAKRGQDVALRCDPISGHVSLFWYQQALGQGPEFLTYFQNEAQLDKSGLPSDRFFAERPEGSVSTLKIQRTQQEDSAVYLCASSPGTIYEQYFGPGTRLTVT.

The chain is built from TRBV6-5 and TRBJ1-2, with a weak D call TRBD1 (6 bases). Germline V lookup: CDR1 MNHEY, CDR2 SVGAGI. The CDR3 has 16 amino acids. The V and J ends lost 2 bases and 0 bases respectively, with 13 bases between them. The CDR3 sequence is CASSYGGTNTNYGYTF. The CDR3 region has the DNA TGTGCCAGCAGTTACGGCGGGACAAATACTAACTATGGCTACACCTTC.

The table lists this clonotype with a few counts. The V and J genes are TRBV28 and TRBJ2-7; TRBD2 aligns across 8 bases. The end of the DNA fits TRBJ2-5 better, so the J call may be wrong. This CDR3 has 13 residues. From germline, CDR1 is MDHEN and CDR2 SYDVKM. The CDR3 loop reads CASRKSGGKTQYF. CDR3 coding DNA: TGTGCCAGCAGGAAGAGCGGGGGAAAGACCCAGTACTTC.